These T cell receptor beta chains were read from a single sample in a study of T cells after yellow fever vaccination. TCRdb re-derived calls from the 5' RACE reads in MiXCR, one entry per CDR3 protein. Of under 500,000 distinct CDR3 sequences in the sample, about 19% were seen once. The sample in question was PBMCs, obtained before the yellow fever booster vaccination. These receptors all come from a man between 18 and 35 years old who received the YFV17D yellow fever vaccine. Each CDR3 is given with its conserved first and last residue. The D gene is left open where the match is weak. Expanded clones are given a class, and other clones once, few, many or no size at all.

>NA|TRBV5-1|TRBJ2-7|few
TGCGCCAGCAGCTTGGCCGAATCCGGACGGCAGTACTTC
CASSLAESGRQYF
>TRBD1|TRBV12-3/TRBV12-4|TRBJ1-5|few
TGTGCCAGCAGTGGACAGGGGGCTAGACAGCCCCAGCATTTT
CASSGQGARQPQHF
>NA|TRBV10-3|TRBJ2-1|few
TGTGCCATCAGGAGGGGCGCATACAATGAGCAGTTCTTC
CAIRRGAYNEQFF
>TRBD2|TRBV18|TRBJ2-3|NA
TGTGCCAGCTCCCCTTTGGCGGGGGAGACAGATACGCAGTATTTT
CASSPLAGETDTQYF
>NA|TRBV6-5|TRBJ1-4|NA
TGTGCCAGCAGTTCCTCAGAAGAAAAACTGTTTTTT
CASSSSEEKLFF
>NA|TRBV11-1|TRBJ2-1|once
TGTGCCAGCAGCTTGCGAGACAGTGGGCCTTCCCTTCGCTCCTACAATGAGCAGTTCTTC
CASSLRDSGPSLRSYNEQFF
>TRBD2|TRBV29-1|TRBJ2-1|few
TGCAGCGTAACCGGACTAGCGGCTATTAAGAGCTCCTACAATGAGCAGTTCTTC
CSVTGLAAIKSSYNEQFF
>TRBD1|TRBV10-3|TRBJ2-2|few
TGTGCCATCAGCGAAACAGGGGGCGCGTATGGCACCGGGGAGCTGTTTTTT
CAISETGGAYGTGELFF
>NA|TRBV5-1|TRBJ2-7|NA
TGCGCCAGCAGCCGCCTGACAGGCGCGGCTCCCGAGCAGTACTTC
CASSRLTGAAPEQYF
>NA|TRBV29-1|TRBJ1-1|few
TGCAGCGTCGAACGGGTGAACACTGAAGCTTTCTTT
CSVERVNTEAFF
>NA|TRBV9|TRBJ1-2|NA
TGTGCCAGCAGCGTAGCACAGGGCAACTATGGCTACACCTTC
CASSVAQGNYGYTF
>NA|TRBV5-1|TRBJ1-3|few
TGCGCCAGCAGCTCGGGACCGGGGGCTACTGGAAACACCATATATTTT
CASSSGPGATGNTIYF
>TRBD1|TRBV9|TRBJ1-1|few
TGTGCCAGCAGCCCTTGGGACAGAATGAACACTGAAGCTTTCTTT
CASSPWDRMNTEAFF
>TRBD2|TRBV15|TRBJ2-3|NA
TGTGCCACCAGCAGAGGAGGAAGCGGGGGGCTCTATACGCAGTATTTT
CATSRGGSGGLYTQYF
>NA|TRBV18|TRBJ2-1|few
TGTGCCAGCTCACCACCTTCCGGCATGAGGGGGTATGAGCAGTTCTTC
CASSPPSGMRGYEQFF
>NA|TRBV20-1|TRBJ1-5|NA
TGCAGTGCCAGGTGGGGAACTGGCAATCAGCCCCAGCATTTT
CSARWGTGNQPQHF
>NA|TRBV4-2|TRBJ2-5|NA
TGTGCCAGCAGCCAACTACAGTGGGATCAAGAGACCCAGTACTTC
CASSQLQWDQETQYF
>NA|TRBV5-1|TRBJ1-4|many
TGCGCCAGCAGCTTGGGGCCCTCAACTAATGAAAAACTGTTTTTT
CASSLGPSTNEKLFF
>TRBD1|TRBV12-3/TRBV12-4|TRBJ2-5|NA
TGTGCCAGCAGTTCCGGGACAGGGGGAAGTAAGGAGACCCAGTACTTC
CASSSGTGGSKETQYF
>NA|TRBV6-6|TRBJ1-5|few
TGTGCCAGCAGTTACTCTCGGAGGGGCGGCAATCAGCCCCAGCATTTT
CASSYSRRGGNQPQHF
>TRBD2|TRBV5-1|TRBJ2-5|many
TGCGCCAGCAGCTGGAGGACTAGCGGGGGACCCACGGGGGAAACCCAGTACTTC
CASSWRTSGGPTGETQYF
>NA|TRBV20-1|TRBJ2-3|NA
TGCGCCACCTCCCACGGGGGCCTCCCAGATACGCAGTATTTT
CATSHGGLPDTQYF
>NA|TRBV25-1|TRBJ2-1|once
TGTGCCAGCAGTGGGGACGGAGAGTTATACAATGAGCAGTTCTTC
CASSGDGELYNEQFF
>TRBD1|TRBV7-3|TRBJ2-2|many
TGTGCCAGCAGCTTAGCGGCAGGGGGTTACACCGGGGAGCTGTTTTTT
CASSLAAGGYTGELFF
>TRBD1|TRBV7-2|TRBJ2-7|NA
TGTGCCAGCAGCTCCCCGATCCGGACAGGGGCCCCCTACGAGCAGTACTTC
CASSSPIRTGAPYEQYF
>TRBD1|TRBV7-9|TRBJ2-4|NA
TGTGCCAGCAGCTTCGGACAGGGGGACCCAATAGCCAAAAACATTCAGTACTTC
CASSFGQGDPIAKNIQYF
>TRBD2|TRBV12-3/TRBV12-4|TRBJ2-2|NA
TGTGCCAGCATCTCTAGCGGAGCGAACACCGGGGAGCTGTTTTTT
CASISSGANTGELFF
>NA|TRBV7-8|TRBJ2-2|NA
TGTGCCAGCAGCTTAGGCCCCACAGGTGCAACCGGGGAGCTGTTTTTT
CASSLGPTGATGELFF
>NA|TRBV5-6|TRBJ1-1|NA
TGTGCCAGCAGCAAAGGACTCGGGAACACTGAAGCTTTCTTT
CASSKGLGNTEAFF
>NA|TRBV29-1|TRBJ2-7|NA
TGCAGCGTTGTGGAAACCTACGAGCAGTACTTC
CSVVETYEQYF
>NA|TRBV27|TRBJ1-5|NA
TGTGCCAGCAGCCGACCGGGCTACAATCAGCCCCAGCATTTT
CASSRPGYNQPQHF
>NA|TRBV9|TRBJ2-7|few
TGTGCCAGCAGCGTAGACCCGCGGTCGGACGAGCAGTACTTC
CASSVDPRSDEQYF
>TRBD1|TRBV3-1|TRBJ1-4|NA
TGTGCCAGCAGCGAGTTCGGGACAGATGAAAAACTGTTTTTT
CASSEFGTDEKLFF